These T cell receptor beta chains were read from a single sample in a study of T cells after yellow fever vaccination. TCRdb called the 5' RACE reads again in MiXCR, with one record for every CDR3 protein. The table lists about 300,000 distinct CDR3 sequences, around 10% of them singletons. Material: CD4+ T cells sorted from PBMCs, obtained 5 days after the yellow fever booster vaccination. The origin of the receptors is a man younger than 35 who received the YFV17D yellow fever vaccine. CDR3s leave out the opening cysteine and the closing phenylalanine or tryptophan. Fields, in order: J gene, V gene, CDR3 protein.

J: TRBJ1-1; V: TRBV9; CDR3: ASSRDPNSEAF
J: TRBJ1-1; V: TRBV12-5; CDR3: ASGLVGFGGQRPNEAF
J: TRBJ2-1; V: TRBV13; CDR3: ASSSPVEGWTEQF
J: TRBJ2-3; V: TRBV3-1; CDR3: ASSPLTTDTQY
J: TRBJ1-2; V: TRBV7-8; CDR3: ASSLGTASGHGYT
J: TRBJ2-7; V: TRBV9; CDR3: ASSVDVNSYEQY
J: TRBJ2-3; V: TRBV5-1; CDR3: ASSLGGSTDTQY
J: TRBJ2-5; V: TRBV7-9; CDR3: ASSLRGVRETQY
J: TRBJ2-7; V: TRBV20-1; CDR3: SASTTSAYEQY
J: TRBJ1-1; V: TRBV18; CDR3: ASSPEWGPGSEAF
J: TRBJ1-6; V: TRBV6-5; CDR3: ASSLRSGGSYNSPLH
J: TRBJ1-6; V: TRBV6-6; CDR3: ASSRGGPEGWALH